These 5 T cell receptor beta chains came from one sample sequenced in a study of blood T cell repertoires in COVID-19. Assay: immunoSEQ multiplex PCR; the TCRdb copy retains only in-frame clones and omits some. This table has about 440,000 clones, around 90% appearing once. Sequenced: PBMCs or T cells enriched from blood (not recorded which). All receptors derive from a man aged 18 to 35 who had recovered from COVID-19.

V usage is TRBV28 and J usage is TRBJ1-1, with 7 bases identical to TRBD1. The CDR3 runs to 20 residues. The germline CDR1 and CDR2 sequences are MDHEN and SYDVKM. The V segment lost 5 bases and the J segment 1 base; nucleotides outside the gene matches: 22. CDR3 sequence reads: CASSDLDRRGQKRTNTEAFF. The CDR3 DNA sequence: TGTGCCAGCAGTGACTTGGACAGGAGGGGTCAAAAAAGGACGAACACTGAAGCTTTCTTT.

About this clone itself: Relative to the germline gene, one junction end is altered; a read error may explain this. This sequence joins TRBV5-1 and TRBJ2-1, with D possibly matching TRBD2 (5 bases). In germline, CDR1 is SGHRS, CDR2 YFSETQ. This CDR3 contains 13 residues. The CDR3 region is CASRLDSNNEQFF. For the CDR3, the DNA is TGCGCCAGCAGATTGGACTCAAACAATGAGCAGTTCTTC.

The J gene is TRBJ2-5, the V gene TRBV7-9; 8 positions match TRBD2. Unmatched junction bases numbered 6, after V lost 4 bases and J lost 8 bases. Germline CDR1 is SEHNR and CDR2 is FQNEAQ (reference sequence). This CDR3 region has 13 residues. The CDR3 protein is CASSSGLEETQYF. The DNA for the CDR3 is TGTGCCAGCAGCTCGGGACTAGAGGAAACCCAGTACTTC.

For this clone: At the DNA level, this CDR3 is encoded by other sequences in the same sample as well. The rearrangement links TRBV30 to TRBJ2-7, with TRBD2 identical over 10 bases. The germline V gene has CDR1 GTSNPN and CDR2 SVGIG (reference sequence). J lost 3 bases, V lost 2 bases, and 1 base had no gene match. The CDR3 consists of 13 residues. CDR3: CAWSPSGSYEQYF. The CDR3 DNA reads TGTGCCTGGAGTCCTAGCGGGAGCTACGAGCAGTACTTC.

This sequence joins TRBV3-1 (or the pseudogene TRBV3-2) and TRBJ1-4, with 8 bases that match TRBD1. The CDR3 runs 16 residues. Trimming removed 4 bases from V and 7 bases from J; junction bases left unmatched: 11. The V gene's germline CDR1 is LGHDT and CDR2 YNNKEL (reference sequence). CDR3 sequence: CASSPFAGTGLEKLFF. The CDR3 DNA sequence: TGTGCCAGCAGCCCCTTTGCCGGGACAGGACTTGAAAAACTGTTTTTT.